A selection of T cell receptor beta chains follows, all from one sample in a study of early T cells in non-severe SARS-CoV-2 infection. Each CDR3 protein gets one entry after TCRdb re-called the 5' RACE reads with MiXCR. This table holds around 50,000 distinct CDR3 sequences, approximately 12% found once. Specimen: whole blood. The receptors derive from an adult who was a healthcare worker with PCR-confirmed SARS-CoV-2 infection or an uninfected control (not recorded which). Both conserved end residues are part of each CDR3. D genes are given only for firm matches. Size values are once, few and many counts, or a class for expanded clones, and some rows have none.

J gene	clone size	D gene	V gene	CDR3 protein	CDR3 DNA
TRBJ1-1	few	TRBD1	TRBV20-1	CSARSGGQGGTEAFF	TGCAGTGCTAGATCGGGGGGACAGGGGGGCACTGAAGCTTTCTTT
TRBJ2-2	NA	TRBD2	TRBV29-1	CSVRRERSTGELFF	TGCAGCGTCAGGCGGGAGAGAAGCACCGGGGAGCTGTTTTTT
TRBJ2-1	few	TRBD2	TRBV19	CASSSPGLARFHEQFF	TGTGCCAGTAGTTCACCGGGACTAGCGAGGTTCCATGAGCAGTTCTTC
TRBJ1-1	many	NA	TRBV27	CASRDSRRSFGRAFF	TGTGCCAGCAGGGACTCGAGGCGAAGCTTCGGACGCGCTTTCTTT
TRBJ1-2	few	NA	TRBV19	CASSPRLGGNYGYTF	TGTGCCAGTAGTCCCCGACTAGGTGGTAACTATGGCTACACCTTC
TRBJ1-2	NA	TRBD1	TRBV28	CASSLGGQNYGYTF	TGTGCCAGCAGTTTGGGGGGACAGAACTATGGCTACACCTTC
TRBJ2-7	many	NA	TRBV29-1	CSAIIRGSYEQYF	TGCAGCGCTATAATTAGAGGATCCTACGAGCAGTACTTC
TRBJ1-1	few	TRBD1	TRBV28	CASSQAGQSGAFF	TGTGCCAGCAGTCAGGCGGGACAGAGTGGAGCTTTCTTT
TRBJ1-2	many	NA	TRBV30	CAWSPPARAPNYGYTF	TGTGCCTGGAGTCCCCCCGCCAGGGCCCCCAACTATGGCTACACCTTC
TRBJ1-4	many	TRBD1	TRBV12-3/TRBV12-4	CASSPGQFNEKLFF	TGTGCCAGCAGCCCGGGACAGTTTAATGAAAAACTGTTTTTT
TRBJ2-1	many	NA	TRBV28	CASSVTSLYNEQFF	TGTGCCAGCAGCGTAACTAGCCTCTACAATGAGCAGTTCTTC
TRBJ1-6	NA	NA	TRBV5-1	CASSLEAGREGSPLHF	TGCGCCAGCAGCTTGGAAGCAGGGCGAGAGGGATCACCCCTCCACTTT
TRBJ2-2	many	TRBD2	TRBV7-6	CASSPVPSGGSTGELFF	TGTGCCAGCAGCCCCGTCCCTAGCGGGGGAAGCACCGGGGAGCTGTTTTTT
TRBJ2-7	many	NA	TRBV12-3/TRBV12-4	CASSLVTSYEQYF	TGTGCCAGCAGTTTAGTTACCTCCTACGAGCAGTACTTC
TRBJ1-4	many	NA	TRBV28	CASSSSRELREKLFF	TGTGCCAGCAGTTCCAGTAGGGAGCTAAGGGAAAAACTGTTTTTT
TRBJ1-1	NA	NA	TRBV12-3/TRBV12-4	CASTMKQVTNTEAFF	TGTGCCAGCACTATGAAACAGGTAACGAACACTGAAGCTTTCTTT
TRBJ2-2	many	NA	TRBV12-5	CASGLAILGVPGELFF	TGTGCTAGTGGTTTGGCGATACTGGGAGTCCCCGGGGAGCTGTTTTTT
TRBJ2-4	many	NA	TRBV30	CAWKGGAEKNIQYF	TGTGCCTGGAAGGGGGGAGCCGAGAAAAACATTCAGTACTTC